The sequence of this T cell receptor beta chain was determined in a study of tumor-infiltrating lymphocytes in primary liver carcinoma. Germline DNA was also extracted, and blood RNA was taken from unsorted whole blood. Priming with a constant-region primer yielded TCR beta cDNA from 500 ng total RNA. TCR beta libraries came from three nested multiplex PCR rounds using slightly modified ARM-PCR. TRBV1-TRBV30 forward and Cbeta reverse primers drove the first two roughly 10-cycle rounds. A single record per CDR3 protein comes from TCRdb applying MiXCR to the multiplex PCR reads. The sample lists some 180,000 distinct CDR3 sequences, over 45% occurring once. This CDR3 contains 13 residues. V was clipped by 0 bases and J by 7 bases, with 7 bases between them. The germline gives CDR1 LGHNA, CDR2 YNFKEQ.

The receptor comes from a man between 35 and 55 years old with primary liver carcinoma and hepatitis B virus infection. The sample taken for sequencing was peripheral blood. This sequence joins TRBV4-2 and TRBJ2-1, with D unclear. The CDR3 is CASSQDVWNEQFF. The CDR3 nucleotides read TGTGCCAGCAGCCAAGATGTGTGGAATGAGCAGTTCTTC.